A selection of T cell receptor beta chains follows, all from one sample in a study of blood T cell repertoires in COVID-19. Method: immunoSEQ multiplex PCR; TCRdb's copy keeps in-frame clones and lacks some. In the table there are around 130,000 clones, over 65% of which are singletons. The sequenced sample consisted of peripheral blood. Every receptor here comes from a man aged 50 or older with acute or convalescent COVID-19. CDR3s include the opening cysteine and the closing phenylalanine or tryptophan. D genes are given only for firm matches. A row's size may be missing; if present it is once, few, many or a size class.

d_gene	v_gene	abundance	j_gene	CDR3aa	CDR3nt
TRBD2	TRBV7-3	-	TRBJ2-3	CASSPTPTSGESTDTQYF	TGTGCCAGCAGCCCCACCCCTACTAGCGGGGAGAGCACAGATACGCAGTATTTT
-	TRBV6-5	-	TRBJ1-1	CASTSPGGAAEAFF	TGTGCCAGCACCTCCCCGGGGGGGGCCGCTGAAGCTTTCTTT
-	TRBV3-1/TRBV3-2	-	TRBJ2-1	CASRLQGAGLNEQFF	TGTGCCAGCAGACTACAGGGAGCAGGGCTCAATGAGCAGTTCTTC
-	TRBV5-4	-	TRBJ1-5	CASSLARPQHF	TGTGCCAGCAGCTTGGCGCGGCCCCAGCATTTT
TRBD1	TRBV2	-	TRBJ2-2	CATNTGTGKSGELFF	TGTGCCACCAACACCGGGACAGGGAAATCCGGGGAGCTGTTTTTT
-	TRBV5-4	-	TRBJ2-7	CASSRPGRDYEQYF	TGTGCCAGCAGTCGCCCCGGCAGGGACTACGAGCAGTACTTC
TRBD1	TRBV24-1	once	TRBJ2-3	CATSVSGTGTDTQYF	TGTGCCACCAGTGTCTCCGGGACAGGGACAGATACGCAGTATTTT
TRBD2	TRBV28	many	TRBJ2-5	CASSYGTRVYPETQYF	TGTGCCAGCAGTTACGGGACTAGGGTGTATCCAGAGACCCAGTACTTC
TRBD2	TRBV5-1	-	TRBJ2-1	CASRTGGAWNEQFF	TGCGCCAGCAGGACCGGGGGGGCCTGGAATGAGCAGTTCTTC
-	TRBV5-1	-	TRBJ1-1	CASSRWTENTEAFF	TGCGCCAGCAGCCGATGGACAGAGAACACTGAAGCTTTCTTT
TRBD1	TRBV10-2	once	TRBJ1-1	CASSESRDSKAFF	TGCGCCAGCAGTGAGTCACGGGACAGTAAAGCTTTCTTT
-	TRBV28	-	TRBJ1-1	CASSSPKGGGYAFF	TGTGCCAGCAGTTCCCCGAAGGGGGGAGGGTATGCTTTCTTT
-	TRBV5-1	few	TRBJ2-1	CASSLREAQSEQFF	TGCGCCAGCAGCTTGCGGGAAGCTCAGAGTGAGCAGTTCTTC
-	TRBV11-2	once	TRBJ1-3	CASSPGRDGHTIYF	TGTGCCAGCAGCCCAGGGAGGGACGGCCACACCATATATTTT
-	TRBV5-6	-	TRBJ1-2	CASSLAKGYHYGYTF	TGTGCCAGCAGCTTGGCGAAGGGGTATCACTATGGCTACACCTTC
TRBD1	TRBV5-1	-	TRBJ1-3	CASSIWDRGRSDTIYF	TGCGCCAGCAGCATCTGGGACAGGGGCAGGTCGGACACCATATATTTT
-	TRBV19	-	TRBJ1-6	CASSLQANNSPLHF	TGTGCCAGTAGTTTACAGGCCAACAATTCACCCCTCCACTTT
-	TRBV29-1	-	TRBJ1-1	CSGCEETEAFF	TGCAGCGGATGCGAGGAGACTGAAGCTTTCTTT
-	TRBV5-1	-	TRBJ1-5	CASSKGINQPQHF	TGCGCCAGCAGCAAGGGGATAAATCAGCCCCAGCATTTT
-	TRBV5-1	-	TRBJ1-1	CASSFGGNTEAFF	TGCGCCAGCAGCTTCGGTGGGAACACTGAAGCTTTCTTT
TRBD1	TRBV7-3	-	TRBJ1-1	CASSLGQGRGTEAFF	TGTGCCAGCAGCCTCGGACAGGGAAGAGGCACTGAAGCTTTCTTT
-	TRBV18	-	TRBJ2-5	CASSQTGREETQYF	TGTGCCAGCTCACAAACAGGGCGGGAAGAGACCCAGTACTTC
-	TRBV29-1	-	TRBJ1-1	CSVYPNTEAFF	TGCAGCGTTTATCCGAACACTGAAGCTTTCTTT
TRBD2	TRBV19	-	TRBJ2-2	CASRKPGGSTGELFF	TGTGCCAGTAGGAAGCCGGGGGGAAGCACCGGGGAGCTGTTTTTT
-	TRBV19	-	TRBJ1-2	CASTLGQGSSGYTF	TGTGCCAGTACCCTAGGGCAGGGGTCGAGCGGCTACACCTTC
-	TRBV27	once	TRBJ2-1	CASSPGFYNEQFF	TGTGCCAGCAGTCCGGGATTCTACAATGAGCAGTTCTTC
-	TRBV30	-	TRBJ1-3	CAWRAPGNTIYF	TGTGCCTGGAGAGCGCCTGGAAACACCATATATTTT
TRBD2	TRBV9	-	TRBJ2-2	CASSVAGLAGTGELFF	TGTGCCAGCAGCGTCGCGGGGCTAGCGGGGACCGGGGAGCTGTTTTTT
-	TRBV30	-	TRBJ2-5	CAWSQLEETQYF	TGTGCCTGGAGTCAACTCGAAGAGACCCAGTACTTC
TRBD2	TRBV7-3	-	TRBJ2-5	CASSLNTGGQETQYF	TGTGCCAGCAGCTTAAATACGGGGGGGCAAGAGACCCAGTACTTC
TRBD1	TRBV30	-	TRBJ2-7	CAWREQGALDEQYF	TGTGCCTGGAGGGAACAGGGGGCGCTCGACGAGCAGTACTTC
-	TRBV14	-	TRBJ1-1	CASSQGQNTEAFF	TGTGCCAGCAGCCAAGGGCAGAACACTGAAGCTTTCTTT
-	TRBV18	-	TRBJ1-2	CASSPRGTEDGGYTF	TGTGCCAGCTCACCACGCGGGACTGAGGACGGCGGCTACACCTTC
-	TRBV7-2	-	TRBJ2-3	CASSFGPYTDTQYF	TGTGCCAGCAGCTTTGGCCCTTACACAGATACGCAGTATTTT
-	TRBV7-3	once	TRBJ1-1	CASSRLTDTEAFF	TGTGCCAGCAGCCGCTTGACAGACACTGAAGCTTTCTTT
-	TRBV27	-	TRBJ1-5	CASSSLSGLGNQPQHF	TGTGCCAGCAGTTCTCTATCAGGGCTTGGCAATCAGCCCCAGCATTTT
TRBD1	TRBV7-6	-	TRBJ1-2	CASSLTGQGIYGYTF	TGTGCCAGCAGCTTAACGGGACAGGGGATCTATGGCTACACCTTC
TRBD2	TRBV5-1	once	TRBJ2-3	CASGGLAGGQDTQYF	TGCGCCAGCGGAGGACTAGCGGGGGGGCAGGATACGCAGTATTTT
-	TRBV2	once	TRBJ2-7	CASSEVPVNYEQYF	TGTGCCAGCAGTGAAGTACCGGTGAACTACGAGCAGTACTTC
-	TRBV25-1	-	TRBJ1-4	CASSPGNEKLFF	TGTGCCAGCAGTCCGGGTAATGAAAAACTGTTTTTT
-	TRBV5-5	once	TRBJ2-7	CASSLVPSYEQYF	TGTGCCAGCAGCTTGGTCCCGTCCTACGAGCAGTACTTC
-	TRBV27	-	TRBJ2-2	CASGMRGGDTGELFF	TGTGCCAGCGGGATGAGAGGGGGAGACACCGGGGAGCTGTTTTTT
-	TRBV28	-	TRBJ1-5	CASIPQRGLNQPQHF	TGTGCCAGCATCCCCCAAAGGGGTCTCAATCAGCCCCAGCATTTT
TRBD1	TRBV10-2	once	TRBJ1-2	CASSELGTGLIGYTF	TGCGCCAGCAGTGAGTTGGGGACAGGGCTAATCGGCTACACCTTC
-	TRBV24-1	-	TRBJ2-3	CATSVRVPPDTQYF	TGTGCCACCAGTGTCCGGGTACCCCCAGATACGCAGTATTTT
TRBD1	TRBV5-1	few	TRBJ2-5	CASRQGSGQETQYF	TGCGCCAGCAGACAGGGGTCGGGACAAGAGACCCAGTACTTC
TRBD2	TRBV11-3	-	TRBJ2-1	CASSLVPSGSYNEQFF	TGTGCCAGCAGCTTAGTCCCTAGCGGGTCCTACAATGAGCAGTTCTTC
TRBD1	TRBV6-2/TRBV6-3	once	TRBJ1-2	CASSYPPTGENGYTF	TGTGCCAGCAGTTACCCCCCGACAGGGGAGAATGGCTACACCTTC
TRBD1	TRBV30	-	TRBJ2-2	CARNRDRVAGELFF	TGTGCCCGCAACCGGGACAGGGTCGCCGGGGAGCTGTTTTTT
TRBD1	TRBV6-4	few	TRBJ2-3	CATGRDSSDTQYF	TGTGCCACCGGAAGGGACAGCTCAGATACGCAGTATTTT
-	TRBV5-4	-	TRBJ1-1	CASSLRGLGPEAFF	TGTGCCAGCAGCTTGCGGGGTCTAGGACCTGAAGCTTTCTTT
TRBD1	TRBV6-5	-	TRBJ1-1	CASTLDRGMNTEAFF	TGTGCCAGCACCCTGGACAGGGGGATGAACACTGAAGCTTTCTTT
TRBD1	TRBV15	-	TRBJ1-1	CATSRQGGAKAFF	TGTGCCACCAGCAGACAGGGGGGAGCAAAAGCTTTCTTT
-	TRBV5-5	-	TRBJ1-3	CASSLYGASGNTIYF	TGTGCCAGCAGCTTGTATGGGGCCTCTGGAAACACCATATATTTT
-	TRBV30	-	TRBJ2-1	CAWRDLGGNEQFF	TGTGCCTGGAGGGACCTCGGGGGCAATGAGCAGTTCTTC
-	TRBV5-1	once	TRBJ1-6	CASSSPGTGDSPLHF	TGCGCCAGCAGCTCGCCCGGGACGGGGGATTCACCCCTCCACTTT
TRBD2	TRBV5-6	-	TRBJ2-3	CASSLLAGVTDTQYF	TGTGCCAGCAGCTTGCTAGCGGGGGTCACAGATACGCAGTATTTT
-	TRBV1	-	TRBJ2-5	CTSSHPFQETQYF	TGCACCAGCAGCCATCCATTCCAAGAGACCCAGTACTTC
TRBD2	TRBV4-1	-	TRBJ2-1	CASSQVGRGGWYEQFF	TGCGCCAGCAGCCAAGTCGGGCGGGGGGGCTGGTATGAGCAGTTCTTC
-	TRBV30	-	TRBJ1-5	CAWSVQDGQPQHF	TGTGCCTGGAGTGTACAGGATGGGCAGCCCCAGCATTTT